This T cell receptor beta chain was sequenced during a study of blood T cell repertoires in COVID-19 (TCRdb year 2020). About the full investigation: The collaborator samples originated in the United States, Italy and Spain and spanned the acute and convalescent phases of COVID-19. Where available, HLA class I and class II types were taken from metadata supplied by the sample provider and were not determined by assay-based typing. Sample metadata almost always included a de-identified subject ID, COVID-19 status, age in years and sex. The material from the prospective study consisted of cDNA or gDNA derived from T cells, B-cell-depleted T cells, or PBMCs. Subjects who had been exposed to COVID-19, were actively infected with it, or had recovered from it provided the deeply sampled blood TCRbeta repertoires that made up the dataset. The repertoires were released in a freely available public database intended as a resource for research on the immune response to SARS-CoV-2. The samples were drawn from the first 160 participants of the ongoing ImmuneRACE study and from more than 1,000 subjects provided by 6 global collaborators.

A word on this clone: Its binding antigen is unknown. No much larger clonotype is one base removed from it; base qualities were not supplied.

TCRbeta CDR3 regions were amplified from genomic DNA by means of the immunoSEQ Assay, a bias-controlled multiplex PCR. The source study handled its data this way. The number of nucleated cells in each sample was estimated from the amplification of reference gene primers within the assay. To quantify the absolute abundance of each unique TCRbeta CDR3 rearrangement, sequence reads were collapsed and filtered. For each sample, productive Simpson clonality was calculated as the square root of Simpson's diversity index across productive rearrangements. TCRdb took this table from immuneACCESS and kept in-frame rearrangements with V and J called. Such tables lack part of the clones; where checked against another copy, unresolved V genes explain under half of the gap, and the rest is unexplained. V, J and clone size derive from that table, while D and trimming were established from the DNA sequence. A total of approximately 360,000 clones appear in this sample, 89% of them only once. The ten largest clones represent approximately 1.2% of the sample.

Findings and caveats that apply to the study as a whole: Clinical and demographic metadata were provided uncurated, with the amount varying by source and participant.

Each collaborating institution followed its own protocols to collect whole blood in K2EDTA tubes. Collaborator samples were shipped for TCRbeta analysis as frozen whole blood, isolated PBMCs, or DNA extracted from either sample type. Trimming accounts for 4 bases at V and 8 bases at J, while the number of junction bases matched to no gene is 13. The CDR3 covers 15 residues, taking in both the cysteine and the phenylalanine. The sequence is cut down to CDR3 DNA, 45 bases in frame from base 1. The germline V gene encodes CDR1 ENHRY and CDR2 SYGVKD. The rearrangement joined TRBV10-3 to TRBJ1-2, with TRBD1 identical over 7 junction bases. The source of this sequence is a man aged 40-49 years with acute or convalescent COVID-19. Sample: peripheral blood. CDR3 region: CAISGDRDPLWGYTF. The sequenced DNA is TGTGCCATCAGTGGTGACAGGGATCCGCTTTGGGGCTACACCTTC.